A selection of T cell receptor beta chains follows, all from one sample in a study of control samples from healthy donors and cancer patients. Sequenced by immunoSEQ multiplex PCR; TCRdb stores in-frame clones only, minus some. The sample lists approximately 100,000 clones, more than 75% occurring once. The sequenced material came from blood. These receptors all come from a woman in her thirties or forties in good health. Both conserved end residues are trimmed from each CDR3.

TRBV20-1	TRBJ2-4	14	SASSGRAELRNIQY
TRBV6-2/TRBV6-3	TRBJ2-4	13	ASSGSAKRVNIQY
TRBV7-8	TRBJ2-7	14	ASSSSPFTVSYEQY
TRBV6-6	TRBJ1-1	13	ASSYSGTGGTEAF
TRBV6-5	TRBJ2-3	12	ASSRDYSTDTQY
TRBV24-1	TRBJ2-1	14	ATSEADSSSYNEQF
TRBV5-5	TRBJ2-7	13	ASSFAGQGAHEQY
TRBV6-2/TRBV6-3	TRBJ1-6	13	ASSRTDGEYSPLH
TRBV19	TRBJ2-5	12	ASSLATGQKTQY
TRBV9	TRBJ1-5	12	ASSVDPDNQPQH
TRBV11-3	TRBJ2-7	12	ASSSHRGSYEQY
TRBV20-1	TRBJ1-6	11	SASPQPYSPLH
TRBV30	TRBJ1-1	14	AWTPGANIRNTEAF
TRBV5-4	TRBJ2-1	14	ASSYLTSGGAYEQF
TRBV5-1	TRBJ2-2	15	ASSPGLGSPNTGELF
TRBV14	TRBJ1-1	10	ASSNRPSEAF
TRBV7-2	TRBJ2-5	12	ASSIGRAQETQY
TRBV12-5	TRBJ1-4	13	ASGSQGVTNEKLF
TRBV9	TRBJ1-4	12	ASSAQGINEKLF
TRBV4-1	TRBJ1-3	15	ASSPSIAPSGGNTIY
TRBV11-1	TRBJ1-6	12	ASSRDGTNSPLH
TRBV7-2	TRBJ1-1	11	ASSLVAITEAF
TRBV6-6	TRBJ1-1	11	ASSYGRQSPAF
TRBV2	TRBJ2-7	11	ASFRGEGYEQY
TRBV5-1	TRBJ2-6	16	ASSLGQGLPSGRDVLT
TRBV9	TRBJ1-2	12	ASSPTDSNYGYT
TRBV13	TRBJ1-3	15	ASSHPAKGRDGNTIY
TRBV30	TRBJ2-2	13	ASTPGLAYTGELF
TRBV30	TRBJ1-1	11	AWSRGMNTEAF
TRBV7-2	TRBJ2-7	14	ASSLDSGQGAREQY
TRBV6-5	TRBJ2-6	12	ASSSVSGANVLT
TRBV12-5	TRBJ1-2	11	ASSPTNLYGYT
TRBV6-5	TRBJ1-1	12	ASRNLDVNTEAF
TRBV6-2/TRBV6-3	TRBJ1-2	13	ASSYVYRGAEGYT
TRBV6-4	TRBJ1-2	11	ASSEGRGYGYT
TRBV2	TRBJ1-1	11	ASRLQMNTEAF
TRBV24-1	TRBJ2-5	10	ATSDLEETQY
TRBV9	TRBJ2-3	12	ASSVVGYGDTQY
TRBV25-1	TRBJ1-2	11	ASSESWEYGYT
TRBV12-3/TRBV12-4	TRBJ1-1	10	ASSSGPGKAF
TRBV5-1	TRBJ2-5	14	ASSSTVAGGRETQY